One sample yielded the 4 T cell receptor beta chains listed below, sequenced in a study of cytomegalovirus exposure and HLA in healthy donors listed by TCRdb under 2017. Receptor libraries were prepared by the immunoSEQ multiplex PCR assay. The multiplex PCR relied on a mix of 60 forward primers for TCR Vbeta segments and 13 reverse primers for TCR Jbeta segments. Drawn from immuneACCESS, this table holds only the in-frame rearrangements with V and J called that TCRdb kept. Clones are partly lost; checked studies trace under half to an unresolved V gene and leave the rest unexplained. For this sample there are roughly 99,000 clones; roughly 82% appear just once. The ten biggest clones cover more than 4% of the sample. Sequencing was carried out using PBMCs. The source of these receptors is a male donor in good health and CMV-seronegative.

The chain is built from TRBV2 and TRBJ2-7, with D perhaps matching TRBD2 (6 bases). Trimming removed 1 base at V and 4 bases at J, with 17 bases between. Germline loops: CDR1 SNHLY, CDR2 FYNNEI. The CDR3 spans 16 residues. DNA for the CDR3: TGTGCCAGCAGTGAAGGGCCCCAAGGGCGGGAATACGAGCAGTACTTC. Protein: CASSEGPQGREYEQYF.

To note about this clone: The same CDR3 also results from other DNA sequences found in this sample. The CDR3 DNA sequence: TGCGCCAGCAGCTTGGGTGGCGGGAATCAGCCCCAGCATTTT. Translating it yields CASSLGGGNQPQHF. The chain combines TRBV5-1 with TRBJ1-5; D is unresolved. The CDR3 covers 14 residues. CDR1 is SGHRS and CDR2 is YFSETQ in the germline V gene. V lost 0 bases to trimming and J lost 4 bases, with 8 bases between them. The complete variable domain, with remaining parts taken from reference TRBV5-1 and TRBJ1-5, reads KAGVTQTPRYLIKTRGQQVTLSCSPISGHRSVSWYQQTPGQGLQFLFEYFSETQRNKGNFPGRFSGRQFSNSRSEMNVSTLELGDSALYLCASSLGGGNQPQHFGDGTRLSIL.

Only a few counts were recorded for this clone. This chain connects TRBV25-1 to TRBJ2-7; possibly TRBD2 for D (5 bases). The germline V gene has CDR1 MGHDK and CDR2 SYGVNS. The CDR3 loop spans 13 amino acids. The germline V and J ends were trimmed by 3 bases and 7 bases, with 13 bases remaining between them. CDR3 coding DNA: TGTGCCAGCAGTGACGGTGGAAGGGAGGAGCAGTACTTC. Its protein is CASSDGGREEQYF.

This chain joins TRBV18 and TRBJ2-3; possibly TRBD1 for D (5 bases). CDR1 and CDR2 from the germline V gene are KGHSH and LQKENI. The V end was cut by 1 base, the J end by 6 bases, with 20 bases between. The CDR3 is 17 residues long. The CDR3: CASSPLRSTEVRDTQYF. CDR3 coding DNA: TGTGCCAGCTCACCACTCCGATCGACAGAGGTCAGGGATACGCAGTATTTT.